This T cell receptor beta chain is from a study of blood T cells in healthy people across ages. V lost 6 bases, J lost 0 bases, and 10 bases stayed unmatched. CDR1 and CDR2 (germline): SQVTM, ANQGSEA. The CDR3 consists of 16 residues. About this clonotype: Its target is not known.

Every donor gave 8.5 to 10 milliliters of peripheral blood. A J-beta primer mix and a sample-barcoded 5' primer were used in a second PCR of roughly 6 to 12 cycles. Sequencing yielded, for each sample, at least 3 million paired-end reads carrying CDR3. TCRdb re-called the 5' RACE reads with MiXCR, one entry per CDR3 protein. This table holds about a million distinct CDR3 sequences, around two fifths found once. Regarding the study as a whole: Among long-lived donors, naive CD4+ cells were more numerous and diversity higher than in aged donors.

This TCR was sampled from a man aged 18 to 35 in good health. The sequenced sample was blood. V usage is TRBV29-1 and J usage is TRBJ2-1, with 8 bases matching TRBD2. CDR3: CSVGGLSGASYNEQFF. CDR3 coding DNA: TGCAGCGTCGGAGGCCTTAGCGGGGCCTCCTACAATGAGCAGTTCTTC.